Listed below are T cell receptor beta chains from one sample, sequenced in a study of T cell responses to AZD1222 COVID-19 vaccine. Libraries were prepared by immunoSEQ multiplex PCR; TCRdb keeps only in-frame clonotypes and omits some of them. Among about 60,000 clones listed, approximately 83% were seen once. Material: peripheral blood, obtained on day 0 of AZD1222 vaccination. Every receptor here comes from an adult in good health. The CDR3 runs from the conserved cysteine through the conserved F or W. The order of the fields is V gene, clone size, D gene, CDR3 length, J gene, CDR3 protein, CDR3 DNA. A D gene is named only where the DNA matches it firmly. The size of a clone is reported for some rows only, either as once, few or many, or as a class for expanded clones.

v_gene: TRBV14; abundance: NA; d_gene: TRBD1; len: 13; j_gene: TRBJ1-1; CDR3aa: CASSPQGESEAFF; CDR3nt: TGTGCCAGCAGCCCACAGGGGGAGTCTGAAGCTTTCTTT
v_gene: TRBV5-1; abundance: NA; d_gene: NA; len: 16; j_gene: TRBJ1-2; CDR3aa: CASSLEWQGTNYGYTF; CDR3nt: TGCGCCAGCAGCTTGGAATGGCAGGGGACCAACTATGGCTACACCTTC
v_gene: TRBV24-1; abundance: NA; d_gene: NA; len: 14; j_gene: TRBJ1-5; CDR3aa: CATSWGQSNQPQHF; CDR3nt: TGTGCCACCAGCTGGGGTCAGTCTAATCAGCCCCAGCATTTT
v_gene: TRBV28; abundance: once; d_gene: NA; len: 13; j_gene: TRBJ2-1; CDR3aa: CASSPTGGDEQFF; CDR3nt: TGTGCCAGCAGTCCCACAGGGGGGGATGAGCAGTTCTTC
v_gene: TRBV7-2; abundance: once; d_gene: TRBD2; len: 14; j_gene: TRBJ2-5; CDR3aa: CASSTSGSLETQYF; CDR3nt: TGTGCCAGCAGCACCAGCGGGAGCTTAGAGACCCAGTACTTC
v_gene: TRBV28; abundance: NA; d_gene: NA; len: 13; j_gene: TRBJ1-4; CDR3aa: CASSLNRREKLFF; CDR3nt: TGTGCCAGCAGTTTAAACAGAAGAGAAAAACTGTTTTTT
v_gene: TRBV6-2/TRBV6-3; abundance: NA; d_gene: TRBD2; len: 18; j_gene: TRBJ2-1; CDR3aa: CASSDPSGRGGYYNEQFF; CDR3nt: TGTGCCAGCAGTGACCCTAGCGGGAGAGGGGGTTACTACAATGAGCAGTTCTTC
v_gene: TRBV6-6; abundance: NA; d_gene: TRBD1; len: 16; j_gene: TRBJ1-3; CDR3aa: CASSYGFRDSRNTIYF; CDR3nt: TGTGCCAGCAGTTACGGATTCCGGGACAGCCGAAACACCATATATTTT
v_gene: TRBV11-3; abundance: NA; d_gene: NA; len: 16; j_gene: TRBJ2-5; CDR3aa: CASSFGGLRGGETQYF; CDR3nt: TGTGCCAGCAGCTTCGGAGGCTTGAGAGGCGGAGAGACCCAGTACTTC
v_gene: TRBV6-1; abundance: few; d_gene: NA; len: 15; j_gene: TRBJ2-7; CDR3aa: CASSELGGVPYEQYF; CDR3nt: TGTGCCAGCAGTGAATTAGGGGGAGTCCCCTACGAGCAGTACTTC
v_gene: TRBV7-6; abundance: once; d_gene: NA; len: 15; j_gene: TRBJ2-7; CDR3aa: CASSSDRDPSYEQYF; CDR3nt: TGTGCCAGCAGCTCAGACCGAGACCCCTCCTACGAGCAGTACTTC
v_gene: TRBV28; abundance: NA; d_gene: NA; len: 14; j_gene: TRBJ2-7; CDR3aa: CAALPTGFSYEQYF; CDR3nt: TGTGCCGCACTACCCACAGGATTCTCCTACGAGCAGTACTTC
v_gene: TRBV2; abundance: NA; d_gene: NA; len: 13; j_gene: TRBJ2-2; CDR3aa: CASSLQETGELFF; CDR3nt: TGTGCCAGCAGTCTCCAGGAGACCGGGGAGCTGTTTTTT
v_gene: TRBV28; abundance: NA; d_gene: NA; len: 11; j_gene: TRBJ2-7; CDR3aa: CASSLGFEQYF; CDR3nt: TGTGCCAGCAGCTTAGGGTTCGAGCAGTACTTC
v_gene: TRBV7-8; abundance: once; d_gene: NA; len: 14; j_gene: TRBJ1-2; CDR3aa: CASSLQVTNYGYTF; CDR3nt: TGTGCCAGCAGCTTGCAGGTTACTAACTATGGCTACACCTTC
v_gene: TRBV27; abundance: NA; d_gene: NA; len: 15; j_gene: TRBJ1-2; CDR3aa: CASTPAGTETYGYTF; CDR3nt: TGTGCCAGCACCCCCGCCGGGACCGAAACCTATGGCTACACCTTC
v_gene: TRBV6-5; abundance: once; d_gene: NA; len: 13; j_gene: TRBJ1-2; CDR3aa: CATKRQANYGYTF; CDR3nt: TGTGCCACCAAAAGACAGGCGAACTATGGCTACACCTTC
v_gene: TRBV11-2; abundance: NA; d_gene: NA; len: 14; j_gene: TRBJ2-7; CDR3aa: CASSLVLTRYEQYF; CDR3nt: TGTGCCAGCAGCTTAGTTTTGACACGCTACGAGCAGTACTTC
v_gene: TRBV5-4; abundance: once; d_gene: NA; len: 13; j_gene: TRBJ1-1; CDR3aa: CASSRTANTEAFF; CDR3nt: TGTGCCAGCAGCAGGACCGCGAACACTGAAGCTTTCTTT
v_gene: TRBV11-3; abundance: NA; d_gene: NA; len: 14; j_gene: TRBJ2-1; CDR3aa: CASSTGRLNNEQFF; CDR3nt: TGTGCCAGCAGTACTGGGAGGCTCAACAATGAGCAGTTCTTC
v_gene: TRBV4-1; abundance: once; d_gene: NA; len: 16; j_gene: TRBJ1-4; CDR3aa: CASSQVGKKPNEKLFF; CDR3nt: TGCGCCAGCAGCCAAGTTGGTAAGAAGCCTAATGAAAAACTGTTTTTT
v_gene: TRBV2; abundance: once; d_gene: TRBD1; len: 15; j_gene: TRBJ1-2; CDR3aa: CASSGMTGPDYGYTF; CDR3nt: TGTGCCAGCAGTGGAATGACAGGGCCAGACTATGGCTACACCTTC
v_gene: TRBV3-1/TRBV3-2; abundance: NA; d_gene: NA; len: 13; j_gene: TRBJ2-2; CDR3aa: CASSQDRRRELFF; CDR3nt: TGTGCCAGCAGCCAAGATCGGAGGCGGGAGCTGTTTTTT
v_gene: TRBV7-8; abundance: NA; d_gene: NA; len: 14; j_gene: TRBJ2-7; CDR3aa: CASSPRDDSQPGDF; CDR3nt: TGTGCCAGCAGCCCGCGGGACGACTCCCAACCTGGGGACTTC
v_gene: TRBV29-1; abundance: medium-sized; d_gene: NA; len: 14; j_gene: TRBJ1-3; CDR3aa: CSVVSREQGNTIYF; CDR3nt: TGCAGCGTTGTGTCCAGGGAGCAAGGAAACACCATATATTTT
v_gene: TRBV6-1; abundance: NA; d_gene: NA; len: 16; j_gene: TRBJ1-2; CDR3aa: CASSVVSTGPEYGYTF; CDR3nt: TGTGCCAGCAGTGTAGTCTCGACAGGCCCCGAATATGGCTACACCTTC
v_gene: TRBV6-5; abundance: NA; d_gene: NA; len: 15; j_gene: TRBJ2-7; CDR3aa: CASSYSTRTSYEQYF; CDR3nt: TGTGCCAGCAGTTACTCAACCCGGACCAGCTACGAGCAGTACTTC
v_gene: TRBV18; abundance: NA; d_gene: NA; len: 18; j_gene: TRBJ2-3; CDR3aa: CASSSLRLQEPSTDTQYF; CDR3nt: TGTGCCAGCTCATCATTAAGGCTTCAGGAGCCTAGCACAGATACGCAGTATTTT
v_gene: TRBV11-1; abundance: NA; d_gene: NA; len: 13; j_gene: TRBJ1-4; CDR3aa: CASSLNPGDPLFF; CDR3nt: TGTGCCAGCAGCTTAAATCCCGGGGACCCTCTGTTTTTT
v_gene: TRBV21-1; abundance: NA; d_gene: NA; len: 12; j_gene: TRBJ2-3; CDR3aa: CASFGGTDTQYF; CDR3nt: TGTGCCAGCTTCGGGGGCACAGATACGCAGTATTTT
v_gene: TRBV7-2; abundance: NA; d_gene: NA; len: 14; j_gene: TRBJ2-7; CDR3aa: CASSLVLDNYEQYF; CDR3nt: TGTGCCAGCAGCTTAGTTTTAGATAACTACGAGCAGTACTTC
v_gene: TRBV7-9; abundance: NA; d_gene: NA; len: 15; j_gene: TRBJ2-3; CDR3aa: CASSGRLPQGNTQYF; CDR3nt: TGTGCCAGCAGCGGACGACTACCCCAAGGAAATACGCAGTATTTT
v_gene: TRBV6-5; abundance: NA; d_gene: TRBD2; len: 15; j_gene: TRBJ2-3; CDR3aa: CASSPSSGRTDTQYF; CDR3nt: TGTGCCAGCAGTCCCAGTAGCGGGAGAACAGATACGCAGTATTTT
v_gene: TRBV9; abundance: NA; d_gene: NA; len: 15; j_gene: TRBJ2-1; CDR3aa: CASSVAGVLYNEQFF; CDR3nt: TGTGCCAGCAGCGTAGCGGGAGTGCTTTACAATGAGCAGTTCTTC
v_gene: TRBV29-1; abundance: NA; d_gene: TRBD1; len: 13; j_gene: TRBJ1-6; CDR3aa: CSVEIGRGSPLHF; CDR3nt: TGCAGCGTTGAAATAGGCAGGGGGTCACCCCTCCACTTT
v_gene: TRBV5-1; abundance: NA; d_gene: TRBD1; len: 13; j_gene: TRBJ1-2; CDR3aa: CASSYTGGNGYTF; CDR3nt: TGCGCCAGCAGCTACACAGGGGGAAATGGCTACACCTTC
v_gene: TRBV19; abundance: NA; d_gene: NA; len: 14; j_gene: TRBJ2-1; CDR3aa: CASRVRGNYNEQFF; CDR3nt: TGTGCCAGCCGGGTGCGCGGCAACTACAATGAGCAGTTCTTC
v_gene: TRBV4-1; abundance: NA; d_gene: TRBD1; len: 14; j_gene: TRBJ1-4; CDR3aa: CASSRGDSNEKLFF; CDR3nt: TGCGCCAGCAGCCGCGGGGACAGTAATGAAAAACTGTTTTTT
v_gene: TRBV4-1; abundance: NA; d_gene: TRBD1; len: 16; j_gene: TRBJ1-5; CDR3aa: CASSQEWTGGVQPQHF; CDR3nt: TGCGCCAGCAGCCAGGAATGGACAGGGGGCGTCCAGCCCCAGCATTTT
v_gene: TRBV4-2; abundance: NA; d_gene: NA; len: 16; j_gene: TRBJ1-4; CDR3aa: CASSPTSGILNEKLFF; CDR3nt: TGTGCCAGCAGCCCTACCTCAGGAATCCTTAATGAAAAACTGTTTTTT
v_gene: TRBV5-5; abundance: NA; d_gene: NA; len: 17; j_gene: TRBJ1-4; CDR3aa: CASSALTPGPANEKLFF; CDR3nt: TGTGCCAGCAGCGCGTTAACACCGGGACCGGCTAATGAAAAACTGTTTTTT
v_gene: TRBV4-3; abundance: once; d_gene: NA; len: 13; j_gene: TRBJ1-1; CDR3aa: CASSQDGYTEAFF; CDR3nt: TGCGCCAGCAGCCAAGACGGGTACACTGAAGCTTTCTTT
v_gene: TRBV5-1; abundance: NA; d_gene: TRBD2; len: 15; j_gene: TRBJ2-1; CDR3aa: CASSFRLAGGGEQFF; CDR3nt: TGCGCCAGCAGCTTTAGACTAGCGGGAGGGGGTGAGCAGTTCTTC
v_gene: TRBV19; abundance: once; d_gene: NA; len: 12; j_gene: TRBJ2-2; CDR3aa: CASSWRTGELFF; CDR3nt: TGTGCCAGTAGTTGGCGCACCGGGGAGCTGTTTTTT
v_gene: TRBV27; abundance: NA; d_gene: NA; len: 15; j_gene: TRBJ1-2; CDR3aa: CANSLSTAWNYGYTF; CDR3nt: TGTGCCAACAGTTTATCCACAGCTTGGAACTATGGCTACACCTTC
v_gene: TRBV7-2; abundance: few; d_gene: NA; len: 14; j_gene: TRBJ1-1; CDR3aa: CASSLVQGINEAFF; CDR3nt: TGTGCCAGCAGCTTAGTTCAAGGGATAAATGAAGCTTTCTTT
v_gene: TRBV28; abundance: NA; d_gene: TRBD2; len: 18; j_gene: TRBJ2-7; CDR3aa: CASSFSLGLAGSSYEQYF; CDR3nt: TGTGCCAGCAGTTTTTCTCTAGGACTAGCGGGGAGCTCCTACGAGCAGTACTTC
v_gene: TRBV28; abundance: NA; d_gene: NA; len: 17; j_gene: TRBJ1-6; CDR3aa: CASSLPPIQGRLSPLHF; CDR3nt: TGTGCCAGCAGTTTACCGCCTATACAGGGTCGGCTTTCACCCCTCCACTTT
v_gene: TRBV5-1; abundance: NA; d_gene: NA; len: 15; j_gene: TRBJ2-1; CDR3aa: CASSLFGGANNEQFF; CDR3nt: TGCGCCAGCAGCCTATTTGGGGGGGCAAACAATGAGCAGTTCTTC
v_gene: TRBV3-1/TRBV3-2; abundance: NA; d_gene: NA; len: 15; j_gene: TRBJ2-1; CDR3aa: CASSRWDFRYNEQFF; CDR3nt: TGTGCCAGCAGCCGGTGGGACTTCCGGTACAATGAGCAGTTCTTC
v_gene: TRBV4-3; abundance: NA; d_gene: NA; len: 16; j_gene: TRBJ1-2; CDR3aa: CASSQGVVGALSGYTF; CDR3nt: TGCGCCAGCAGCCAAGGGGTGGTAGGGGCTCTGAGTGGCTACACCTTC
v_gene: TRBV19; abundance: once; d_gene: NA; len: 15; j_gene: TRBJ1-1; CDR3aa: CASSKEGDGNTEAFF; CDR3nt: TGTGCCAGTAGTAAAGAGGGGGACGGAAACACTGAAGCTTTCTTT
v_gene: TRBV12-5; abundance: NA; d_gene: NA; len: 17; j_gene: TRBJ1-3; CDR3aa: CASGLLRDKASGNTIYF; CDR3nt: TGTGCTAGTGGTTTGCTCCGGGACAAAGCCTCTGGAAACACCATATATTTT